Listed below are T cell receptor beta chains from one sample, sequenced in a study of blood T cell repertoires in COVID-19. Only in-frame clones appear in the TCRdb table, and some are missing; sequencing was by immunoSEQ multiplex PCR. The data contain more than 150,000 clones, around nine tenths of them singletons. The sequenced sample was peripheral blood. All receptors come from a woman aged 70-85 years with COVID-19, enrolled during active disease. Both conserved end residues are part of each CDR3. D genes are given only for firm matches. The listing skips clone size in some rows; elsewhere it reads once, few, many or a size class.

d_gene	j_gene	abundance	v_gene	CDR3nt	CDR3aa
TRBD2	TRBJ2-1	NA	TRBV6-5	TGTGCCAGCAGTTACTTCCGACTAGCGGGAGGGGATGAGCAGTTCTTC	CASSYFRLAGGDEQFF
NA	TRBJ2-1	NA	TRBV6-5	TGTGCCACCAACTCGGGGGTGGAGCAGTTCTTC	CATNSGVEQFF
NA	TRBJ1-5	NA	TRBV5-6	TGTGCCAGCAGCTTGGGGCAGGGACCGGGAGGCAATCAGCCCCAGCATTTT	CASSLGQGPGGNQPQHF
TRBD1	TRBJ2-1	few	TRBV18	TGTGCCAGCTCACCGAGACAGGGCAATGAGCAGTTCTTC	CASSPRQGNEQFF
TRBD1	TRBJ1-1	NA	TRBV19	TGTGCCAGTAGTACCACAGGGGCCTGGGGCACTGAAGCTTTCTTT	CASSTTGAWGTEAFF
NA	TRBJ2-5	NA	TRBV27	TGTGCCAGCAGGGGTGGGCGAACTCCTCCCGGCGAGACCCAGTACTTC	CASRGGRTPPGETQYF
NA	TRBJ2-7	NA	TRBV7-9	TGTGCCAGCAGCCCAACCTACGAGCAGTACTTC	CASSPTYEQYF
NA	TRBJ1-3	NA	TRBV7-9	TGTGCCAGCAAGCCAGTTGCGGACATCGATGTCTTGGGAAACACCATATATTTT	CASKPVADIDVLGNTIYF
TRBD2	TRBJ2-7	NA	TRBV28	TGTGCCAGCATCCTAAAGCGGGAGGGCGAGCAGTACTTC	CASILKREGEQYF
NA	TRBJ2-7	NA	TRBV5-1	TGCGCCAGCAGCTTGAGAGGTCGGGGAGCGGCGACCTACGAGCAGTACTTC	CASSLRGRGAATYEQYF
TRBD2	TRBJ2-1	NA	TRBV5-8	TGTGCCAGCAGTCAGGGGACTAGTCCTAACAATGAGCAGTTCTTC	CASSQGTSPNNEQFF
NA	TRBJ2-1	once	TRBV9	TGTGCCAGCAGCAAGGAGAAGAGAAGGAACAATGAGCAGTTCTTC	CASSKEKRRNNEQFF
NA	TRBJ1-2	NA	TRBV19	TGTGCCAGTTGCCTACAGGGTAACTATGGCTACACCTTC	CASCLQGNYGYTF
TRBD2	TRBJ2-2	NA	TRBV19	TGTGCCAGTAGTACCATAAAACTAGCGGGAACCGGGGAGCTGTTTTTT	CASSTIKLAGTGELFF
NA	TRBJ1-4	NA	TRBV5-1	TGCGCCAGCAGCACCTCCCTCGGGGCAACTAATGAAAAACTGTTTTTT	CASSTSLGATNEKLFF
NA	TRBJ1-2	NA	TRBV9	TGTGCCAGCAGCGTAGACTACTATGGCTACACCTTC	CASSVDYYGYTF
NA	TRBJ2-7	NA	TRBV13	TGTGCCAGCAGCCCCCGACAGGGACTAGGGGACGAGCAGTACTTC	CASSPRQGLGDEQYF
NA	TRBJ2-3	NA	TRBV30	TGTGCCTGGAGCATCGGTGGGAGTATGACAGATACGCAGTATTTT	CAWSIGGSMTDTQYF
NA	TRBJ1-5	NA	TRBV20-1	TGCAGTGCTAGTTACCAGGGGAGCAATCAGCCCCAGCATTTT	CSASYQGSNQPQHF
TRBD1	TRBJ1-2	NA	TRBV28	TGTGCCAGCAGTTTTTCCCCGGGGACAGCGAGCTATGGCTACACCTTC	CASSFSPGTASYGYTF
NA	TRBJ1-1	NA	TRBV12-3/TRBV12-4	TGTGCCAGCAGTCCCCCCCCCTACACTGAAGCTTTCTTT	CASSPPPYTEAFF
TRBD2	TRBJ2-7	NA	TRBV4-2	TGTGCCAGCAGCCAGAGACTAGCGACCTACGAGCAGTACTTC	CASSQRLATYEQYF
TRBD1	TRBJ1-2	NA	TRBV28	TGTGCCAGCAGTCGAGGGACAGGGGGGAGGAATGGCTACACCTTC	CASSRGTGGRNGYTF
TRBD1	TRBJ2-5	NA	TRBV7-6	TGTGCCAGCAGCTTAGCCCCCGCAGGGGGTACGACCCAGTACTTC	CASSLAPAGGTTQYF
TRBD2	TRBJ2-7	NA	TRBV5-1	TGCGCCAGCAGCGCCTCCGGGACTAGCAGCTACGAGCAGTACTTC	CASSASGTSSYEQYF
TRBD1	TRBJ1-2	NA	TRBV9	TGTGCCAGCAGCGTACAGGGACAGGGATCGAATGGCTACACCTTC	CASSVQGQGSNGYTF
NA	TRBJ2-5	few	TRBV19	TGTGCCAGTAGTCTAGGGGGAGGGACACAAGAGACCCAGTACTTC	CASSLGGGTQETQYF
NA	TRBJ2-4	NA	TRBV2	TGTGCCAGCAGTCAATTCACTCGGGAAAACATTCAGTACTTC	CASSQFTRENIQYF
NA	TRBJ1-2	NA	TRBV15	TGTGCCACCAGCAGAGACCCGGGGGGATATGGCTACACCTTC	CATSRDPGGYGYTF
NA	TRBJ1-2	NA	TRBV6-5	TGTGCCGGTGAACAGGACAGCAACTATGGCTACACCTTC	CAGEQDSNYGYTF
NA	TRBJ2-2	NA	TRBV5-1	TGCGCCAGCAGCTTGACAGTTTCGAACACCGGGGAGCTGTTTTTT	CASSLTVSNTGELFF
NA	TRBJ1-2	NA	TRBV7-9	TGTGCCAGCAGCTTAGGAGAGGACTATGGCTACACCTTC	CASSLGEDYGYTF
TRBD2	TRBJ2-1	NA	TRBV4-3	TGCGCCAGCAGCCAAGATCGGGCGGGAGGGAAGCAGTTCTTC	CASSQDRAGGKQFF
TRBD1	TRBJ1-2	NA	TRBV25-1	TGTGCCAGCAGGGACAGGGGGTTTGAGGGCTACACCTTC	CASRDRGFEGYTF
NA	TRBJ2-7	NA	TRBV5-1	TGCGCCAGCAGCTTGGCCCGGGTGGAGGAGCAGTACTTC	CASSLARVEEQYF
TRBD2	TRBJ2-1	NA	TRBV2	TGTGCCAGCAAACTAGCGGGAGAAGACTACAATGAGCAGTTCTTC	CASKLAGEDYNEQFF
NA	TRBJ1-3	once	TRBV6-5	TGTGCCAGCAGTTACAGGTCAGGACACTCTGGAAACACCATATATTTT	CASSYRSGHSGNTIYF
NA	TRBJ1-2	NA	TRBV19	TGTGCCAGTAGCACTGAGGACTATGGCTACACCTTC	CASSTEDYGYTF
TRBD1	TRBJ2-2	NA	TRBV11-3	TGTGCCAGCAGCTTAGTAGCAGGGGGAATGAACACCGGGGAGCTGTTTTTT	CASSLVAGGMNTGELFF
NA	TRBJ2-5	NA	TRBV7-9	TGTGCCAGCAGCTTTAGGGGAGAGACCCAGTACTTC	CASSFRGETQYF
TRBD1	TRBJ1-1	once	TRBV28	TGTGCCAGCAGTTCATTGGGACAGGGTAAAAACACTGAAGCTTTCTTT	CASSSLGQGKNTEAFF
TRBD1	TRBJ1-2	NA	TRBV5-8	TGTGCCAGCAGCCCGCCGACAGGGCTCTATGGCTACACCTTC	CASSPPTGLYGYTF
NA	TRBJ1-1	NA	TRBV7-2	TGTGCCAGCAGCACACTCCAGGGCCGGAACACTGAAGCTTTCTTT	CASSTLQGRNTEAFF
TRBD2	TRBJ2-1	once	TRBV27	TGTGCCAGCAGTCTCCCTCGAGGGACTAGCGGGGTAGGTGAGCAGTTCTTC	CASSLPRGTSGVGEQFF
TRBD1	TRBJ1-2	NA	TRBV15	TGTGCCACCAGCAGAGATCTGAGACAGGGTGTTAATGGCTACACCTTC	CATSRDLRQGVNGYTF
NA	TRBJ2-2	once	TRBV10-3	TGTGCCATCAGTGACCCGACAGATTCGGGTACCGGGGAGCTGTTTTTT	CAISDPTDSGTGELFF